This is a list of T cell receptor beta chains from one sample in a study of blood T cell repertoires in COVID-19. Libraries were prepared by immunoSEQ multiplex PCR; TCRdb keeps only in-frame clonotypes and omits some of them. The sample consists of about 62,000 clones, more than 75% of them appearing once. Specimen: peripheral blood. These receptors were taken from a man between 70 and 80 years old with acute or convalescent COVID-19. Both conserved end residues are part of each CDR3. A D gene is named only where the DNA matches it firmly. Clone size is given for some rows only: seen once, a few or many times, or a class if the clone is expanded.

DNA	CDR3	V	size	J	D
TGCGCCAGCAGCGGCCTCCTAGCAGGGGCGGCGGAAGATACGCAGTATTTT	CASSGLLAGAAEDTQYF	TRBV5-1	NA	TRBJ2-3	NA
TGTGCCAGCAGCCGACCGGGACTCACCCAAGAGACCCAGTACTTC	CASSRPGLTQETQYF	TRBV5-5	NA	TRBJ2-5	NA
TGTGCCAGCGGGCAGTCGGGACAGGGGTTCCATCTCCCCTACGAGCAGTACTTC	CASGQSGQGFHLPYEQYF	TRBV27	NA	TRBJ2-7	TRBD1
TGTGCCAGTAGGGGGACGGGACACTCAAGGGGCTACTTC	CASRGTGHSRGYF	TRBV19	NA	TRBJ1-2	NA
TGTGCCACCTCGGACAGGGTCGGCTACACCTTC	CATSDRVGYTF	TRBV28	NA	TRBJ1-2	TRBD1
TGCGCCAGGCAAGCCGCGGCGGGAGGGCCCACCGGGGAGCTGTTTTTT	CARQAAAGGPTGELFF	TRBV10-2	NA	TRBJ2-2	TRBD2
TGTGCCAGCAGTTTCGACGGGACAGGGGGCGATCGGGATGGCTACACCTTC	CASSFDGTGGDRDGYTF	TRBV27	once	TRBJ1-2	TRBD1
TGTGCCAGCAGCCAAGCGTCAGGCGGGGAGCTGTTTTTT	CASSQASGGELFF	TRBV3-1/TRBV3-2	NA	TRBJ2-2	NA
TGTGCCAGCGCACTATTCGGGGTCCCCTCTTTCTCGCCCCAGCATTTT	CASALFGVPSFSPQHF	TRBV5-6	NA	TRBJ1-5	NA
TGTGCCACCAGTGTAATGGGTGGGGCCGAGCAGTTCTTC	CATSVMGGAEQFF	TRBV24-1	NA	TRBJ2-1	NA
TGTGCCAGCAGTTTACGGACTAGCGGGAATTTTTACGAGCAGTACTTC	CASSLRTSGNFYEQYF	TRBV27	NA	TRBJ2-7	TRBD2
TGTGCCAGCAGTGGCCAACTAGCGGGGCCCTACAATGAGCAGTTCTTC	CASSGQLAGPYNEQFF	TRBV6-6	NA	TRBJ2-1	TRBD2
TGTGCCGCAAGCTTGGGACAGAGCACCGGGGAGCTGTTTTTT	CAASLGQSTGELFF	TRBV19	NA	TRBJ2-2	TRBD1
TGTGCCAGTAGTATAGGGGCAGGGGGGTACACTGAAGCTTTCTTT	CASSIGAGGYTEAFF	TRBV19	NA	TRBJ1-1	TRBD1